This T cell receptor (beta chain) was profiled in a study of cytotoxic CD8 clonotypes in ibrutinib-treated CLL. Generated by immunoSEQ multiplex PCR, the TCRdb table keeps only in-frame clones and is missing some. Among about 160,000 clones listed, approximately 77% were seen once. Trimming took 5 bases from V and 0 from J, leaving 17 bases between them. Germline V gene sequence: CDR1 MDHEN, CDR2 SYDVKM. The CDR3 spans 17 residues. Sequencing used PBMCs, obtained after 12 months of ibrutinib treatment. This chain uses TRBV28 with TRBJ2-4; tentative D call: TRBD1 (6 bases). This clonotype was obtained from a human donor with chronic lymphocytic leukemia. The CDR3 reads CASSPGHRDLAKNIQYF. The CDR3 DNA reads TGTGCCAGCAGTCCGGGACACCGCGACCTAGCCAAAAACATTCAGTACTTC.